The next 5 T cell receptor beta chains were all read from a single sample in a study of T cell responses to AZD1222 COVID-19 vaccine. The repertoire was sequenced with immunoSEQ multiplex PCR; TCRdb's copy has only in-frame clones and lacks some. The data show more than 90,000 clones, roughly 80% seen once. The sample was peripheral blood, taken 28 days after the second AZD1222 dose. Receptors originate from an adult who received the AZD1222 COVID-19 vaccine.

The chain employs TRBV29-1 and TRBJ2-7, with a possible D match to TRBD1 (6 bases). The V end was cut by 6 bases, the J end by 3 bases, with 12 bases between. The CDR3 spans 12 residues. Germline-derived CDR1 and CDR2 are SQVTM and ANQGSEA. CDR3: CSVRRGGYEQYF. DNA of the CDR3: TGCAGCGTAAGGAGAGGGGGCTACGAGCAGTACTTC.

The CDR3 reads CASSPDRGRDTQYF. The CDR3 region has the DNA TGTGCCAGCAGCCCCGACAGGGGGCGAGATACGCAGTATTTT. The J gene is TRBJ2-3, the V gene TRBV7-3, with 10 bases aligning to TRBD1. CDR3 size: 14 residues. Germline V gene sequence: CDR1 SGHTA, CDR2 FQGTGA. Trimming took 5 bases from V and 5 from J; bases not matched to a gene: 4.

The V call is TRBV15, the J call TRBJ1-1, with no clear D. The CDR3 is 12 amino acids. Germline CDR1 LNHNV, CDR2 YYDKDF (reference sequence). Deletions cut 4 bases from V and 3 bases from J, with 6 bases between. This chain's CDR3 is CATSNRYTEAFF. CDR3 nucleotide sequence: TGTGCCACCAGCAACAGATACACTGAAGCTTTCTTT.

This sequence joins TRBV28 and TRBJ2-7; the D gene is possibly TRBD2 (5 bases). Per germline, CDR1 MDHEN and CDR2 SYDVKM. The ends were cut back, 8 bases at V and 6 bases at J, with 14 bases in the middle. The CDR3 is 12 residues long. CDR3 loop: CASGPRGIEQYF. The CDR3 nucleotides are TGTGCCAGCGGCCCCCGGGGTATCGAGCAGTACTTC.

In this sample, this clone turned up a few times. The DNA of the CDR3 is TGTGCCATCACCCCGGACCCGGTCGGGGGCTACACCTTC. This codes for CAITPDPVGGYTF. The chain has TRBV10-3 and TRBJ1-2; D is unresolved. The CDR3 has 13 residues. With 7 bases removed from V and 8 bases from J, the gap between germline ends came to 17 bases. The germline gives CDR1 ENHRY, CDR2 SYGVKD.